Listed below are T cell receptor beta chains from one sample, sequenced in a study of T cell responses to AZD1222 COVID-19 vaccine. The method was immunoSEQ multiplex PCR; TCRdb's version includes in-frame clones alone and lacks a portion of them. Of roughly 120,000 clones in the sample, approximately 90% were seen once. Sample: peripheral blood, taken on day 0 of AZD1222 vaccination. These receptors were taken from an adult in good health. Both conserved end residues are part of each CDR3. The D gene is left open where the match is weak. A row's size may be missing; if present it is once, few, many or a size class.

j_gene: TRBJ2-5; d_gene: NA; v_gene: TRBV11-2; abundance: NA; CDR3nt: TGTGCCAGCAGCTTAGGGGCGAGAGCACGTGGAGAGACCCAGTACTTC; CDR3aa: CASSLGARARGETQYF
j_gene: TRBJ2-5; d_gene: NA; v_gene: TRBV19; abundance: NA; CDR3nt: TGTGCCAGTAGTATATCCGGACGAGAGACCCAGTACTTC; CDR3aa: CASSISGRETQYF
j_gene: TRBJ1-5; d_gene: TRBD1; v_gene: TRBV12-3/TRBV12-4; abundance: NA; CDR3nt: TGTGCCAGCAGTGGACAGGGTAATCAGCCCCAGCATTTT; CDR3aa: CASSGQGNQPQHF
j_gene: TRBJ2-5; d_gene: NA; v_gene: TRBV3-1/TRBV3-2; abundance: NA; CDR3nt: TGTGCCAGCAGCCAAACCTTAGCGGAAGAGACCCAGTACTTC; CDR3aa: CASSQTLAEETQYF
j_gene: TRBJ2-1; d_gene: TRBD1; v_gene: TRBV24-1; abundance: NA; CDR3nt: TGTGCCACTAGACAGGGGACCTACAATGAGCAGTTCTTC; CDR3aa: CATRQGTYNEQFF
j_gene: TRBJ2-7; d_gene: TRBD1; v_gene: TRBV5-1; abundance: NA; CDR3nt: TGCGCCAGCAGTTGGCAGGGGGACTACGAGCAGTACTTC; CDR3aa: CASSWQGDYEQYF
j_gene: TRBJ1-1; d_gene: NA; v_gene: TRBV28; abundance: NA; CDR3nt: TGTGCCAGCAGTTTACAGGACACTGAAGCTTTCTTT; CDR3aa: CASSLQDTEAFF
j_gene: TRBJ1-2; d_gene: NA; v_gene: TRBV2; abundance: NA; CDR3nt: TGTGCCAGCAGTGAACAAGGGGCTAACTATGGCTACACCTTC; CDR3aa: CASSEQGANYGYTF
j_gene: TRBJ2-3; d_gene: NA; v_gene: TRBV27; abundance: NA; CDR3nt: TGTGCCAGCAGGCCTTTTAGGCTAGCGACCTCTTGGGATACGCAGTATTTT; CDR3aa: CASRPFRLATSWDTQYF
j_gene: TRBJ2-2; d_gene: NA; v_gene: TRBV5-1; abundance: NA; CDR3nt: TGCGCCAGCAGCCAGAACACCGGGGAGCTGTTTTTT; CDR3aa: CASSQNTGELFF
j_gene: TRBJ1-2; d_gene: NA; v_gene: TRBV5-1; abundance: NA; CDR3nt: TGCGCCAGCTCAGGGGCGGGCAATTATGGCTACACCTTC; CDR3aa: CASSGAGNYGYTF
j_gene: TRBJ1-4; d_gene: TRBD1; v_gene: TRBV28; abundance: NA; CDR3nt: TGTGCCAGCAACCTACAGGGGGCGCAGGAAAAACTGTTTTTT; CDR3aa: CASNLQGAQEKLFF
j_gene: TRBJ2-1; d_gene: TRBD2; v_gene: TRBV24-1; abundance: NA; CDR3nt: TGTGCCACCAGTGATGGCCCGGGACTAGTCTACAATGAGCAGTTCTTC; CDR3aa: CATSDGPGLVYNEQFF
j_gene: TRBJ2-2; d_gene: NA; v_gene: TRBV11-2; abundance: once; CDR3nt: TGTGCCAGCAGCTCGTCCCGGCCCGGGGAGCTGTTTTTT; CDR3aa: CASSSSRPGELFF
j_gene: TRBJ1-1; d_gene: NA; v_gene: TRBV2; abundance: NA; CDR3nt: TGTGCCAGCAGTGAACTCCCTAACACTGAAGCTTTCTTT; CDR3aa: CASSELPNTEAFF
j_gene: TRBJ1-1; d_gene: NA; v_gene: TRBV5-5; abundance: NA; CDR3nt: TGTGCCAGCAGCCAGGGGAGTATGAACACTGAAGCTTTCTTT; CDR3aa: CASSQGSMNTEAFF
j_gene: TRBJ2-1; d_gene: NA; v_gene: TRBV12-3/TRBV12-4; abundance: NA; CDR3nt: TGTGCCAGCAGTTTAAGGGGGGAGCAGTTCTTC; CDR3aa: CASSLRGEQFF
j_gene: TRBJ2-1; d_gene: NA; v_gene: TRBV14; abundance: NA; CDR3nt: TGTGCCAGCAGCCAATGGAGGGGTCCTACCTACAATGAGCAGTTCTTC; CDR3aa: CASSQWRGPTYNEQFF
j_gene: TRBJ2-2; d_gene: TRBD2; v_gene: TRBV3-1/TRBV3-2; abundance: NA; CDR3nt: TGTGCCAGCAGCCAATGGGGACTAGCGGGAGGGCGGAACACCGGGGAGCTGTTTTTT; CDR3aa: CASSQWGLAGGRNTGELFF
j_gene: TRBJ2-1; d_gene: NA; v_gene: TRBV5-5; abundance: NA; CDR3nt: TGTGCCAGCAGCCCCTTCGGAGGAAATGAGCAGTTCTTC; CDR3aa: CASSPFGGNEQFF
j_gene: TRBJ1-2; d_gene: TRBD1; v_gene: TRBV4-1; abundance: NA; CDR3nt: TGCGCCAGCAGCCAAGGCCCCGTACGGGACAGGGGAAACTATGGCTACACCTTC; CDR3aa: CASSQGPVRDRGNYGYTF
j_gene: TRBJ2-7; d_gene: NA; v_gene: TRBV30; abundance: NA; CDR3nt: TGTGCCTGGACTAATCTAGCGGAGCAGTACTTC; CDR3aa: CAWTNLAEQYF
j_gene: TRBJ2-1; d_gene: NA; v_gene: TRBV10-3; abundance: once; CDR3nt: TGTGCCATCAGTGAGTCGGGGGGACTCCACAATGAGCAGTTCTTC; CDR3aa: CAISESGGLHNEQFF
j_gene: TRBJ2-1; d_gene: NA; v_gene: TRBV29-1; abundance: NA; CDR3nt: TGCAGCGTTGAAGTGCAGGGCCCCGTCTACAATGAGCAGTTCTTC; CDR3aa: CSVEVQGPVYNEQFF
j_gene: TRBJ2-2; d_gene: TRBD1; v_gene: TRBV27; abundance: NA; CDR3nt: TGTGCCAGCAGACCGGACAGGTCCCCGAACCGAAACACCGGGGAGCTGTTTTTT; CDR3aa: CASRPDRSPNRNTGELFF
j_gene: TRBJ2-2; d_gene: NA; v_gene: TRBV18; abundance: NA; CDR3nt: TGTGCCAGCTCACCACCCGGCGCCAAAAGGGAGCTGTTTTTT; CDR3aa: CASSPPGAKRELFF
j_gene: TRBJ2-3; d_gene: NA; v_gene: TRBV25-1; abundance: NA; CDR3nt: TGTGCCAGCAGTGCCCTAAGGGGCAACACAGATACGCAGTATTTT; CDR3aa: CASSALRGNTDTQYF
j_gene: TRBJ1-2; d_gene: TRBD1; v_gene: TRBV19; abundance: NA; CDR3nt: TGTGCCAGTAGTGCCCCAGGGGGGCCATACTATGGCTACACCTTC; CDR3aa: CASSAPGGPYYGYTF
j_gene: TRBJ1-5; d_gene: TRBD1; v_gene: TRBV6-1; abundance: once; CDR3nt: TGTGCCAGCAGTGATAGGACAGGTTCGGGGGCCCAGCATTTT; CDR3aa: CASSDRTGSGAQHF
j_gene: TRBJ2-1; d_gene: NA; v_gene: TRBV18; abundance: once; CDR3nt: TGTGCCAGCTCACCACGGGAGCTTGAGCAGTTCTTC; CDR3aa: CASSPRELEQFF
j_gene: TRBJ1-2; d_gene: NA; v_gene: TRBV18; abundance: few; CDR3nt: TGTGCCAGCTCACGGGAGGGAGGAGGCTATGGCTACACCTTC; CDR3aa: CASSREGGGYGYTF
j_gene: TRBJ2-3; d_gene: TRBD2; v_gene: TRBV5-1; abundance: NA; CDR3nt: TGCGCCAGCAGCTTGGATGGACTAGACGTGGATACGCAGTATTTT; CDR3aa: CASSLDGLDVDTQYF
j_gene: TRBJ1-1; d_gene: NA; v_gene: TRBV7-2; abundance: NA; CDR3nt: TGTGCCACCTCAAAGGGGGGGATGAACACTGAAGCTTTCTTT; CDR3aa: CATSKGGMNTEAFF
j_gene: TRBJ2-2; d_gene: NA; v_gene: TRBV11-3; abundance: NA; CDR3nt: TGTGCCAGCAGCTTAAAGGCTAGCACCGGGGAGCTGTTTTTT; CDR3aa: CASSLKASTGELFF
j_gene: TRBJ2-2; d_gene: TRBD2; v_gene: TRBV19; abundance: NA; CDR3nt: TGTGCCAGTAGTATTGGACTAGCGGGAGTTCAAGGGGAGCTGTTTTTT; CDR3aa: CASSIGLAGVQGELFF
j_gene: TRBJ2-5; d_gene: TRBD2; v_gene: TRBV11-2; abundance: NA; CDR3nt: TGTGCCAGCAGCTTTGGACTAGCGGGAGAAGTGGAGACCCAGTACTTC; CDR3aa: CASSFGLAGEVETQYF
j_gene: TRBJ2-2; d_gene: TRBD1; v_gene: TRBV19; abundance: NA; CDR3nt: TGTGCCAGTAGTACAAGGACAGGACTCACCGGGGAGCTGTTTTTT; CDR3aa: CASSTRTGLTGELFF
j_gene: TRBJ2-7; d_gene: NA; v_gene: TRBV28; abundance: NA; CDR3nt: TGTGCCAGCCGGCAGGGGAGCGAGCAGTACTTC; CDR3aa: CASRQGSEQYF
j_gene: TRBJ1-2; d_gene: NA; v_gene: TRBV20-1; abundance: once; CDR3nt: TGCAGTGCAGGGTCGAACTATGGCTACACCTTC; CDR3aa: CSAGSNYGYTF
j_gene: TRBJ1-1; d_gene: NA; v_gene: TRBV3-1/TRBV3-2; abundance: NA; CDR3nt: TGTGCCAGCAGCCGCCCACAGGCTAACACTGAAGCTTTCTTT; CDR3aa: CASSRPQANTEAFF
j_gene: TRBJ2-2; d_gene: TRBD2; v_gene: TRBV9; abundance: once; CDR3nt: TGTGCCAGCAGCGGGGGACTAGCGGGGACCAACACCGGGGAGCTGTTTTTT; CDR3aa: CASSGGLAGTNTGELFF
j_gene: TRBJ1-5; d_gene: NA; v_gene: TRBV6-5; abundance: NA; CDR3nt: TGTGCCAGCAGTTACTCTCCGGGGCTCGGGCAGCCCCAGCATTTT; CDR3aa: CASSYSPGLGQPQHF
j_gene: TRBJ2-7; d_gene: NA; v_gene: TRBV6-5; abundance: NA; CDR3nt: TGTGCCAGCAGTTATAAGGGGACCTACGAGCAGTACTTC; CDR3aa: CASSYKGTYEQYF
j_gene: TRBJ2-2; d_gene: TRBD2; v_gene: TRBV3-1/TRBV3-2; abundance: NA; CDR3nt: TGTGCCAGCAGCCAGGAAAGACTAGCGGGAGGAGCCGGGGAGCTGTTTTTT; CDR3aa: CASSQERLAGGAGELFF
j_gene: TRBJ1-2; d_gene: NA; v_gene: TRBV2; abundance: NA; CDR3nt: TGTGCCAGCAGTCGGGAAAACAGCTATGGCTACACCTTC; CDR3aa: CASSRENSYGYTF
j_gene: TRBJ2-1; d_gene: TRBD1; v_gene: TRBV24-1; abundance: NA; CDR3nt: TGTGCCACCAGTAAAGGGACAGGGGGCCCCAATGAGCAGTTCTTC; CDR3aa: CATSKGTGGPNEQFF
j_gene: TRBJ1-4; d_gene: NA; v_gene: TRBV4-1; abundance: NA; CDR3nt: TGCGCCAGCGGGGCACCGGGATCTTGGGGTGAAAAACTGTTTTTT; CDR3aa: CASGAPGSWGEKLFF
j_gene: TRBJ2-7; d_gene: TRBD1; v_gene: TRBV29-1; abundance: few; CDR3nt: TGCAGCGTTGGGACAGGGGTAAGCTCCTACGAGCAGTACTTC; CDR3aa: CSVGTGVSSYEQYF
j_gene: TRBJ1-5; d_gene: TRBD1; v_gene: TRBV30; abundance: NA; CDR3nt: TGTGCCTGGACCGCACAGGGGAATAGCAATCAGCCCCAGCATTTT; CDR3aa: CAWTAQGNSNQPQHF
j_gene: TRBJ2-7; d_gene: NA; v_gene: TRBV20-1; abundance: few; CDR3nt: TGCAGTGCTCCAGATCCCTACGAGCAGTACTTC; CDR3aa: CSAPDPYEQYF
j_gene: TRBJ2-2; d_gene: NA; v_gene: TRBV5-4; abundance: once; CDR3nt: TGTGCCAGCAGCTTGCGGAGCCCCCCGAGCGCCGGGGAGCTGTTTTTT; CDR3aa: CASSLRSPPSAGELFF
j_gene: TRBJ2-7; d_gene: NA; v_gene: TRBV10-2; abundance: once; CDR3nt: TGCGCCAGCAGCCCTAACTCCTACGAGCAGTACTTC; CDR3aa: CASSPNSYEQYF
j_gene: TRBJ1-3; d_gene: NA; v_gene: TRBV9; abundance: NA; CDR3nt: TGTGCCAGCAGCCCATGGACGGGTTACTCTGGAAACACCATATATTTT; CDR3aa: CASSPWTGYSGNTIYF
j_gene: TRBJ2-2; d_gene: NA; v_gene: TRBV27; abundance: NA; CDR3nt: TGTGCCAGCAGTTTCAGGCTGACCGGGGAGCTGTTTTTT; CDR3aa: CASSFRLTGELFF
j_gene: TRBJ1-1; d_gene: NA; v_gene: TRBV10-2; abundance: NA; CDR3nt: TGCGCCAGCGGGGCACTCGTTTCACCGAACACTGAAGCTTTCTTT; CDR3aa: CASGALVSPNTEAFF